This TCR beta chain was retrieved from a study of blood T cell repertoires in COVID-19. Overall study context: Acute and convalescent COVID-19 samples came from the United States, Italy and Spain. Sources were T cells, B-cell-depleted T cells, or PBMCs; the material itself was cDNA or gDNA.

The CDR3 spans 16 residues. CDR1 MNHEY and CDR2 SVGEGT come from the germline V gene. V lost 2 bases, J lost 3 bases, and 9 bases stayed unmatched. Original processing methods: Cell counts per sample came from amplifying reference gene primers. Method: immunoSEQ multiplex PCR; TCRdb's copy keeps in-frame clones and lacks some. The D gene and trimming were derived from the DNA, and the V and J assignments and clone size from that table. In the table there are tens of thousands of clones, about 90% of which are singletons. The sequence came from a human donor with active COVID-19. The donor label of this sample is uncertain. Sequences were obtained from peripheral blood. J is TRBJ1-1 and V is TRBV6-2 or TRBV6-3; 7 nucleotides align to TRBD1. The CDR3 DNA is TGTGCCAGCAGTTACCCGGGAGGGGGCGTGGACACTGAAGCTTTCTTT. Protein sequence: CASSYPGGGVDTEAFF.